This is a list of T cell receptor beta chains from one sample in a study of T cells after posttransplantation cyclophosphamide. TCRdb keeps only in-frame clones here, not all; method: immunoSEQ multiplex PCR. The table lists 1,500 to 2,000 clones, no singletons, with roughly an eighth in the top ten. The sequencing here drew on PBMCs, taken 32 days after allogeneic stem cell transplant with posttransplant cyclophosphamide. The receptors were sampled from a female patient in her 40s who received an allogeneic stem cell transplant from a related donor, was CMV-positive, and had no GVHD. Some of these T cells may belong to the graft donor. Each CDR3 is given with its conserved first and last residue. D genes are given only for firm matches. The size entry is marked missing in some rows and otherwise reads once, few, many or a size class.

many	TRBV28	TRBJ1-2	NA	TGTGCCAGCAGTCGGACTAACCTCTATGGCTACACCTTC	CASSRTNLYGYTF
medium-sized	TRBV4-1	TRBJ1-1	TRBD1	TGCGCCAGCAGATACGGGACAGGGGTCGGCAGCACTGAAGCTTTCTTT	CASRYGTGVGSTEAFF
medium-sized	TRBV6-6	TRBJ2-1	TRBD1	TGTGCCAGCAGGCTACAGGGGGGTGAGCAGTTCTTC	CASRLQGGEQFF
medium-sized	TRBV6-1	TRBJ1-4	TRBD1	TGTGCCAGCAGTGAGGGACAGAGTAATGAAAAACTGTTTTTT	CASSEGQSNEKLFF
medium-sized	TRBV7-9	TRBJ2-1	TRBD2	TGTGCCAGCAGCCTCCGGGCTAGCGGGCTGAACAATGAGCAGTTCTTC	CASSLRASGLNNEQFF
many	TRBV7-2	TRBJ1-2	NA	TGTGCCAGCAGCTTAAATCGGGGGGGACCCAGAGGATCTGTGGGCTACACCTTC	CASSLNRGGPRGSVGYTF
medium-sized	TRBV14	TRBJ2-7	NA	TGTGCCAGCAGCTCTACCCTTGGACATTACTACGAGCAGTACTTC	CASSSTLGHYYEQYF
medium-sized	TRBV19	TRBJ1-5	TRBD1	TGTGCCAGTAGACGTGGGACAGGGGGCGAACAGCCCCAGCATTTT	CASRRGTGGEQPQHF
NA	TRBV12-3/TRBV12-4	TRBJ2-3	NA	TGTGCCAGCAGGCTTCGCCCGGGTCTACTTAGCACAGATACGCAGTATTTT	CASRLRPGLLSTDTQYF
medium-sized	TRBV2	TRBJ2-7	TRBD1	TGTGCCAGCTTATCGGGACAGGTGGTGTCCGAGCAGTACTTC	CASLSGQVVSEQYF
medium-sized	TRBV10-3	TRBJ1-4	TRBD1	TGTGCCATCAGTCAGGGGGGCGACAGTAGCCATGAAAAACTGTTTTTT	CAISQGGDSSHEKLFF
medium-sized	TRBV5-1	TRBJ1-4	NA	TGCGCCAGCAGCTTGGAAGAGGCCACAACTAATGAAAAACTGTTTTTT	CASSLEEATTNEKLFF
many	TRBV5-1	TRBJ2-7	NA	TGCGCCAGCAGCTTGGGAGACAGTCTCTCCTACGAGCAGTACTTC	CASSLGDSLSYEQYF
medium-sized	TRBV7-3	TRBJ2-5	TRBD2	TGTGCCAGCAGCCCGGGACTAGCGGGGGGGCCAGAGACCCAGTACTTC	CASSPGLAGGPETQYF
medium-sized	TRBV24-1	TRBJ2-6	NA	TGTGCCACCAGTGATTTGTCCAGGGGCGCGGAGGGGGCCAACGTCCTGACTTTC	CATSDLSRGAEGANVLTF
many	TRBV7-9	TRBJ2-5	NA	TGTGCCAGCAGCCCCGTCCTGCAAGAGACCCAGTACTTC	CASSPVLQETQYF
many	TRBV4-1	TRBJ2-7	NA	TGCGCCAGCAGCCCTTGGGGGCCCTACTACTACGAGCAGTACTTC	CASSPWGPYYYEQYF
many	TRBV11-2	TRBJ2-2	TRBD1	TGTGCCAGCAGCTTATCCCCACAGGGGCTCGCCACCGGGGAGCTGTTTTTT	CASSLSPQGLATGELFF
medium-sized	TRBV18	TRBJ1-1	NA	TGTGCCAGCTCCGTCCTTGGGGCCATGAACACTGAAGCTTTCTTT	CASSVLGAMNTEAFF
many	TRBV28	TRBJ1-5	NA	TGTGCCAGCAGTAGGGGGTGGCAGCCCCAGCATTTT	CASSRGWQPQHF
medium-sized	TRBV7-9	TRBJ1-2	TRBD1	TGTGCCAGCAGGGGACAGGGGATCGACTATGGCTACACCTTC	CASRGQGIDYGYTF
medium-sized	TRBV19	TRBJ2-1	TRBD1	TGTGCCAGTAGTATTAATTCCCCAGGGGGCTTTGGTGAGCAGTTCTTC	CASSINSPGGFGEQFF
medium-sized	TRBV11-2	TRBJ1-1	TRBD1	TGTGCCAGCAGGTTGAAAACAGGGGTGGGGTACACTGAAGCTTTCTTT	CASRLKTGVGYTEAFF
medium-sized	TRBV6-2/TRBV6-3	TRBJ1-5	TRBD1	TGTGCCAGCAGTTACTCCACCGGGACAGGGGATAGCAATCAGCCCCAGCATTTT	CASSYSTGTGDSNQPQHF
large	TRBV7-9	TRBJ1-1	TRBD1	TGTGCCAGCAGCTGGACAGGGGCTAACACTGAAGCTTTCTTT	CASSWTGANTEAFF
medium-sized	TRBV4-1	TRBJ2-7	TRBD1	TGCGCCAGCAGCCCTTCCGAAACGGACAGGGGTTTACTCTACGAGCAGTACTTC	CASSPSETDRGLLYEQYF
many	TRBV7-9	TRBJ2-2	NA	TGTGCCAGCAGCTTAGCCCCCCCTACAGTTCCATCGAACACCGGGGAGCTGTTTTTT	CASSLAPPTVPSNTGELFF
many	TRBV7-3	TRBJ2-3	NA	TGTGCCAGCAGCCTCACTGCAGATACGCAGTATTTT	CASSLTADTQYF
many	TRBV11-2	TRBJ2-3	TRBD2	TGTGCCAGCAGCCAGACGCCGAAGCGGGGGTTCACAGATACGCAGTATTTT	CASSQTPKRGFTDTQYF
medium-sized	TRBV19	TRBJ2-1	NA	TGTGCCAGTAGTATCAGAGGGGCTAATGAGCAGTTCTTC	CASSIRGANEQFF
medium-sized	TRBV6-5	TRBJ1-5	NA	TGTGCCAGCAGTCAGGGGCCCAATCAGCCCCAGCATTTT	CASSQGPNQPQHF
medium-sized	TRBV7-9	TRBJ1-2	NA	TGTGCCAGCAGCTTAGACCCTGCCGGGGGCTACACCTTC	CASSLDPAGGYTF
medium-sized	TRBV2	TRBJ2-7	NA	TGTGCCAGCAGTGAATTGGGGGGGCAGTACTCCTACGAGCAGTACTTC	CASSELGGQYSYEQYF
medium-sized	TRBV5-4	TRBJ2-1	NA	TGTGCCAGCAGCTTGACCAGCTACAATGAGCAGTTCTTC	CASSLTSYNEQFF
medium-sized	TRBV19	TRBJ2-3	TRBD1	TGTGCCAGTAGTAAGGACAGGGCGCAGTCAGATACGCAGTATTTT	CASSKDRAQSDTQYF
many	TRBV24-1	TRBJ1-5	TRBD1	TGTGCCACCCGCCGAGGGGGCTCCCCCTATAGCAATCAGCCCCAGCATTTT	CATRRGGSPYSNQPQHF
many	TRBV25-1	TRBJ1-2	NA	TGTGCCAGCACAGGAGGAGTCTATGGCTACACCTTC	CASTGGVYGYTF
medium-sized	TRBV5-1	TRBJ1-1	NA	TGCGCCAGCAGCTTGGCCGGGGGTTCTCCGGAAGCTTTCTTT	CASSLAGGSPEAFF
many	TRBV7-3	TRBJ2-5	TRBD2	TGTGCCAGCAGCCTCCCTAGCGGGCCCCAGTACTTC	CASSLPSGPQYF
many	TRBV11-3	TRBJ2-3	TRBD1	TGTGCCAGCAGCATTGGGACAGAGCAGGATACGCAGTATTTT	CASSIGTEQDTQYF
medium-sized	TRBV6-1	TRBJ2-1	NA	TGTGCCAGCAGCCACTCACCGGGGCAGTTCTTC	CASSHSPGQFF